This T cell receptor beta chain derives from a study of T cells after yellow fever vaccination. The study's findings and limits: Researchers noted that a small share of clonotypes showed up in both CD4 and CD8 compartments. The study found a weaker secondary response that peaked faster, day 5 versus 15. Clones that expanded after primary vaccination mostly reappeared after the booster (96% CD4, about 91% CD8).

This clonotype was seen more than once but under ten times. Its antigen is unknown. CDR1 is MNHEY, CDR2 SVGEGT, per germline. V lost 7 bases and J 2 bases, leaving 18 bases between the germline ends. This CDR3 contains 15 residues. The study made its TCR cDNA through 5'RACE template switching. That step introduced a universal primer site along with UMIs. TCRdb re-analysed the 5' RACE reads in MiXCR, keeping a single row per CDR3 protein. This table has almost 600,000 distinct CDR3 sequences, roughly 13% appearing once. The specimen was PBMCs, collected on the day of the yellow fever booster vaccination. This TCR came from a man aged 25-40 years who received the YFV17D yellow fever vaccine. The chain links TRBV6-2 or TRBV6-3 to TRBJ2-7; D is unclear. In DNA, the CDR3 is TGTGCCAGCACCCCACGGCCGGACCCGCCCTACGAGCAGTACTTC. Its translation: CASTPRPDPPYEQYF.